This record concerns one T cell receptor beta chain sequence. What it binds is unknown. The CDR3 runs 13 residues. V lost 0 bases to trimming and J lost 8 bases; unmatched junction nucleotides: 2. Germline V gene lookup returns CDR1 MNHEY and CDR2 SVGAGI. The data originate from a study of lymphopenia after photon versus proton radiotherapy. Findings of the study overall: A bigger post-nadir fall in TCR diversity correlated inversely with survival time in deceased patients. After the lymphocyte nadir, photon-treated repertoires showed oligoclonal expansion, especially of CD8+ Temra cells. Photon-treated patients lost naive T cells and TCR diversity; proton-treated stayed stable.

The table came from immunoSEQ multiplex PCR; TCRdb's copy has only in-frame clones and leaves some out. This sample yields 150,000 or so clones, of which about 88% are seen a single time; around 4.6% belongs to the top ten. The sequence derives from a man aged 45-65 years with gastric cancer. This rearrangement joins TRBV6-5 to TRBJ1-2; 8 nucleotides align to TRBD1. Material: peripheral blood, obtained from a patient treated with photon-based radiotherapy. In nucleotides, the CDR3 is TGTGCCAGCAGTTACTCGGCAGGGGGCGGCTACACCTTC. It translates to CASSYSAGGGYTF.